These T cell receptor beta chains were read from a single sample in a study of blood T cells in healthy people across ages. MiXCR was run by TCRdb on the 5' RACE reads, yielding one entry per CDR3 protein. Seen here are 1.4 million to 1.5 million distinct CDR3 sequences, approximately 42% observed once, and the top ten hold under 8%. Material: blood. Receptor source: a woman between 18 and 29 years old in good health. The CDR3 runs from the conserved cysteine through the conserved F or W. Fields, in order: V gene, J gene, D gene, clone size, CDR3 length, CDR3 protein, CDR3 DNA. A D gene is named only where the DNA matches it firmly. The size of a clone is reported for some rows only, either as once, few or many, or as a class for expanded clones.

TRBV10-3,TRBJ2-7,.,.,15,CAIRGGTASYNEQYF,TGTGCCATCAGGGGCGGCACTGCCTCCTACAATGAGCAGTACTTC
TRBV20-1,TRBJ1-1,.,.,13,CSARPQSDTEAFF,TGCAGTGCACGGCCACAGTCTGACACTGAAGCTTTCTTT
TRBV7-9,TRBJ2-3,.,.,16,CASSSANALVSDTQYF,TGTGCCAGCAGCTCGGCCAACGCCCTTGTATCAGATACGCAGTATTTT
TRBV25-1,TRBJ2-3,TRBD1,.,16,CASGNKGARSTDTQYF,TGTGCCAGCGGAAACAAGGGGGCCCGAAGCACAGATACGCAGTATTTT
TRBV27,TRBJ1-2,.,.,14,CASSSPPSNKGYTF,TGTGCCAGCAGTTCCCCCCCATCAAATAAGGGCTACACCTTC
TRBV6-5,TRBJ1-6,TRBD1,few,14,CASSHGQDNSPLHF,TGTGCCAGCAGCCATGGACAGGATAATTCACCCCTCCACTTT
TRBV12-3/TRBV12-4,TRBJ1-5,.,few,11,CATFGNQPQHF,TGTGCCACCTTTGGAAATCAGCCCCAGCATTTT
TRBV27,TRBJ1-2,.,few,16,CASSLRPGSSDYGYTF,TGTGCCAGCAGTTTACGGCCGGGGTCGTCGGACTATGGCTACACCTTC
TRBV6-1,TRBJ2-5,.,.,10,CASEWETQYF,TGTGCCAGTGAATGGGAGACCCAGTACTTC
TRBV25-1,TRBJ2-1,TRBD2,few,16,CASSDGGIAPYNEQFF,TGTGCCAGCAGCGACGGGGGGATCGCGCCATACAATGAGCAGTTCTTC
TRBV20-1,TRBJ2-1,TRBD2,.,12,CSATGGHNEQFF,TGCAGTGCTACGGGAGGACATAATGAGCAGTTCTTC
TRBV29-1,TRBJ2-7,TRBD2,.,12,CSAGLGSYEQYF,TGCAGCGCCGGACTAGGCTCCTACGAGCAGTACTTC
TRBV12-3/TRBV12-4,TRBJ2-7,.,.,13,CASSLSKQPSQYF,TGTGCCAGCAGTTTATCCAAACAACCCTCCCAGTACTTC
TRBV29-1,TRBJ2-1,.,few,12,CSAGAPNNEQFF,TGCAGCGCCGGGGCCCCGAACAATGAGCAGTTCTTC
TRBV27,TRBJ2-7,TRBD1,few,15,CASSFGGQGPYEQYF,TGTGCCAGCAGTTTCGGTGGACAGGGGCCCTACGAGCAGTACTTC
TRBV4-1,TRBJ2-1,.,few,12,CASSQPTGEQFF,TGCGCCAGCAGCCAACCGACCGGTGAGCAGTTCTTC
TRBV11-2,TRBJ2-7,TRBD2,few,14,CASSFGLGAYEQYF,TGTGCCAGCAGCTTCGGACTAGGGGCCTACGAGCAGTACTTC
TRBV6-5,TRBJ1-6,TRBD1,few,14,CASRRTGDNSPLHF,TGTGCCAGCAGAAGGACAGGGGACAATTCACCCCTCCACTTT
TRBV9,TRBJ1-5,.,few,16,CASSVGSDGGLQPQHF,TGTGCCAGCAGCGTAGGATCCGACGGGGGTCTTCAGCCCCAGCATTTT
TRBV7-9,TRBJ1-4,TRBD1,.,15,CASSNDRAINEKLFF,TGTGCCAGCAGCAACGACAGGGCGATTAATGAAAAACTGTTTTTT
TRBV27,TRBJ2-7,TRBD2,.,15,CASSLSGRASYEQYF,TGTGCCAGCAGTCTGAGCGGGAGGGCCTCCTACGAGCAGTACTTC
TRBV6-2/TRBV6-3,TRBJ2-1,.,.,11,CATQDYDEQFF,TGTGCCACCCAGGACTACGATGAGCAGTTCTTC
TRBV6-1,TRBJ2-7,.,.,15,CASSSHAGQGNEQYF,TGTGCCAGCAGTAGTCATGCGGGGCAGGGCAACGAGCAGTACTTC
TRBV20-1,TRBJ1-2,TRBD1,many,13,CSANSDRGYGYTF,TGCAGTGCTAACTCCGACAGGGGCTATGGCTACACCTTC
TRBV19,TRBJ1-2,.,.,16,CASTGGSGGRIYGYTF,TGTGCCAGTACGGGGGGTTCCGGGGGGCGAATCTATGGCTACACCTTC
TRBV20-1,TRBJ2-7,TRBD1,.,12,CSSGTATYEQYF,TGCAGTTCCGGGACAGCTACCTACGAGCAGTACTTC
TRBV7-2,TRBJ2-7,TRBD1,few,15,CASSLTFRDSYEQYF,TGTGCCAGCAGCTTAACCTTCCGGGACAGCTACGAGCAGTACTTC
TRBV20-1,TRBJ2-1,TRBD1,few,14,CSAARDRGYNEQFF,TGCAGTGCTGCCCGGGACAGGGGGTACAATGAGCAGTTCTTC
TRBV7-9,TRBJ2-7,.,few,14,CASSVAGQNHEQYF,TGTGCCAGCAGCGTAGCTGGACAGAACCACGAGCAGTACTTC
TRBV7-3,TRBJ2-7,.,.,13,CASSFFQGREQYF,TGTGCCAGCAGCTTTTTTCAGGGAAGGGAGCAGTACTTC
TRBV3-1,TRBJ2-5,TRBD2,.,17,CASSQNRLAGARETQYF,TGTGCCAGCAGCCAAAACAGACTAGCGGGGGCACGGGAGACCCAGTACTTC
TRBV7-9,TRBJ2-3,.,.,14,CASSLAPRNDTQYF,TGTGCCAGCAGCTTGGCCCCCAGGAATGACACGCAGTATTTT
TRBV7-3,TRBJ1-6,TRBD1,.,14,CASSQTGGNSPLHF,TGTGCCAGCAGCCAGACAGGGGGGAATTCACCCCTCCACTTT
TRBV12-3/TRBV12-4,TRBJ2-5,.,.,14,CASSLTATGSEQYF,TGTGCCAGCAGTTTGACAGCTACGGGGAGTGAGCAGTACTTC
TRBV7-9,TRBJ1-6,.,once,12,CASSLGNSPPHF,TGTGCCAGCAGCTTGGGGAATTCACCCCCCCACTTT
TRBV6-1,TRBJ2-3,.,.,13,CASRQDSTDTQYF,TGTGCCAGCAGACAGGACTCCACAGATACGCAGTATTTT
TRBV9,TRBJ1-2,TRBD1,few,15,CASSGAGGTNYGYTF,TGTGCCAGCAGCGGAGCAGGGGGTACGAACTATGGCTACACCTTC
TRBV5-1,TRBJ2-4,.,.,14,CASSWGDSSDIQYF,TGCGCCAGCAGCTGGGGGGACAGTTCAGACATTCAGTACTTC
TRBV19,TRBJ2-7,.,.,14,CASRSYSDSYEQYF,TGTGCCAGTAGGTCTTACAGCGACTCCTACGAGCAGTACTTC
TRBV24-1,TRBJ2-7,.,medium-sized,14,CATSDFRDPKEQYF,TGTGCCACCAGTGATTTCCGGGACCCAAAGGAGCAGTACTTC
TRBV4-1,TRBJ2-5,.,.,16,CASSLMTKGGGETQYF,TGCGCCAGCAGCCTCATGACAAAAGGGGGAGGGGAGACCCAGTACTTC
TRBV15,TRBJ2-3,.,.,14,CATSRDWNADTQYF,TGTGCCACCAGCAGAGATTGGAACGCAGATACGCAGTATTTT
TRBV20-1,TRBJ2-5,.,.,12,CSALAQQETQYF,TGCAGTGCATTAGCGCAACAAGAGACCCAGTACTTC
TRBV25-1,TRBJ2-7,.,.,13,CASNGRETYEQYF,TGTGCCAGCAACGGACGGGAGACGTACGAGCAGTACTTC
TRBV7-2,TRBJ2-7,.,.,15,CASSLDPFSYNEQYF,TGTGCCAGCAGCTTAGACCCTTTCTCCTACAATGAGCAGTACTTC
TRBV7-2,TRBJ2-5,TRBD1,.,16,CASSLMDRAYQEAQYF,TGTGCCAGCAGCTTGATGGACAGGGCTTACCAAGAGGCCCAGTACTTC
TRBV5-1,TRBJ1-6,TRBD1,.,14,CASSFDRDNSPLHF,TGCGCCAGCAGCTTTGACAGGGATAATTCACCCCTCCACTTT
TRBV29-1,TRBJ2-1,TRBD2,.,12,CSVRLAGGEQFF,TGCAGCGTTCGGCTAGCGGGGGGGGAGCAGTTCTTC
TRBV6-5,TRBJ2-7,.,.,12,CATSQGTYEQYF,TGTGCCACATCGCAGGGGACCTACGAGCAGTACTTC
TRBV29-1,TRBJ2-7,TRBD2,.,15,CSVGIGASGGAEQYF,TGCAGCGTTGGGATCGGGGCTAGCGGGGGGGCCGAGCAGTACTTC
TRBV20-1,TRBJ2-3,TRBD2,few,16,CSTGLAGGPSPDTQYF,TGCAGTACGGGACTAGCGGGGGGGCCGTCTCCAGATACGCAGTATTTT
TRBV11-2,TRBJ2-5,.,.,14,CASSFRTLQETQYF,TGTGCCAGCAGCTTTCGGACACTCCAAGAGACCCAGTACTTC